This T cell receptor (beta chain) was sequenced for a study of blood T cell repertoires in COVID-19. About the study: Nucleic acid was either cDNA or gDNA, and it came from T cells, B-cell-depleted T cells, or PBMCs.

Germline CDR1 MNHEY, CDR2 SVGAGI. This CDR3 spans 15 amino acids. V trimming: 8 bases; J trimming: 7 bases; junction bases outside the gene matches: 13. Generated by immunoSEQ multiplex PCR, the TCRdb table keeps only in-frame clones and is missing some. This sample has roughly 100,000 clones, with around four fifths found just once. V is TRBV6-5 and J is TRBJ2-1, with 8 bases identical to TRBD2. The TCR originated in a man in his fifties or sixties with active or convalescent COVID-19. What was sequenced was peripheral blood. CDR3 region: CASGNREGRGNEQFF. The CDR3 nucleotides read TGTGCCAGCGGGAATCGGGAGGGCCGCGGAAATGAGCAGTTCTTC.